This TCR beta chain was documented in a study of blood T cell repertoires in COVID-19. Study background: Donors in the United States, Italy and Spain gave samples during acute or convalescent COVID-19. From T cells, B-cell-depleted T cells, or PBMCs came the material, which was cDNA or gDNA.

Trimming removed 1 base from V and 6 bases from J; junction bases left unmatched: 3. This CDR3 region has 13 residues. Per the germline V gene, CDR1 is GTSNPN and CDR2 is SVGIG (reference sequence). This clone was seen only once. Per the original methods: Reference gene primer amplification gave estimated nucleated cell counts. Generated by immunoSEQ multiplex PCR, the TCRdb table keeps only in-frame clones and is missing some. V and J calls and clone size are given by that table; D and trimming were obtained from the DNA. The sample carries 280,000 or so clones, around 92% recorded once. Individuals in the exposed group had encountered a COVID-19 case within 2 weeks preceding study entry.

Material: PBMCs or T cells enriched from blood (not recorded which). The sequence was obtained from a woman aged 45-60 years who had been exposed to COVID-19. This chain links TRBV30 with TRBJ2-4, with 7 bases identical to TRBD1. The DNA of the CDR3 is TGTGCCTGGAGTGCGAACAGGGGAAACATTCAGTACTTC. Encoded protein: CAWSANRGNIQYF.